The 2 T cell receptor beta chains below come from one sample, sequenced in a study of T cells in Graves' hyperthyroidism and ophthalmopathy. RNA transcripts yielded amplified TCR beta CDR3 regions. The TCR CDR3 first-round RT-PCR relied on the HTBI primer set. TCRdb reanalysed the multiplex PCR reads using MiXCR and keeps one entry per CDR3 protein. The sample shows roughly 500,000 distinct CDR3 sequences, around 42% of them seen only once. Sequenced: peripheral blood or thyroid tissue (not recorded which). Receptor source: an adult woman with Graves' disease, either hyperthyroidism or ophthalmopathy (not recorded which).

This clonotype was detected many times. The chain recombines TRBV6-9 with TRBJ1-1; 7 nucleotides align to TRBD1. The CDR3 contains 14 residues. V was clipped by 7 bases and J by 6 bases; unmatched bases: 11. CDR1 MNHGY and CDR2 SVAAGI come from the germline V gene. CDR3 in DNA: TGTGCCAGCACTTCGAGGGGGCAGGCGGCTGAAGCTTTCTTT. The encoded protein is CASTSRGQAAEAFF.

The sample holds a few counts of this clonotype. One end of the junction does not line up with germline, which may come from a read error. This chain connects TRBV7-6 to TRBJ2-5, with 13 bases matching TRBD2. The CDR3 spans 17 residues. Germline V gene sequence: CDR1 SGHVS, CDR2 FNYEAQ. CDR3 DNA: TGCGCCAGCAGCCATGAGCGGACTAGCGGGAGTCAAGAGACCCAGTACTTC. Translation gives CASSHERTSGSQETQYF.